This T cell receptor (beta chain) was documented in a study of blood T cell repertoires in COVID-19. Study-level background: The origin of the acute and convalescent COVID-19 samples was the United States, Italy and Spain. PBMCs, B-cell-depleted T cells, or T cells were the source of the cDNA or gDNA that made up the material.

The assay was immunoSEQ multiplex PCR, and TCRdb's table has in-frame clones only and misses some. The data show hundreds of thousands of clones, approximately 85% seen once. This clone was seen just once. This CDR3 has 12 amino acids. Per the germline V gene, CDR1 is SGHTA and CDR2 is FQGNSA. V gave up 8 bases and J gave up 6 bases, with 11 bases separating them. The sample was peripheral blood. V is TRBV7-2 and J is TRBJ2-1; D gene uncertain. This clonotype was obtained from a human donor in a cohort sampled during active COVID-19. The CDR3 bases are TGTGCCAGCGGCCTTTGGGCCAATGAGCAGTTCTTC. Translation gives CASGLWANEQFF. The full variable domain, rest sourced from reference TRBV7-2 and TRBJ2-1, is GAGVSQSPSNKVTEKGKDVELRCDPISGHTALYWYRQSLGQGLEFLIYFQGNSAPDKSGLPSDRFSAERTGGSVSTLTIQRTQQEDSAVYLCASGLWANEQFFGPGTRLTVL.